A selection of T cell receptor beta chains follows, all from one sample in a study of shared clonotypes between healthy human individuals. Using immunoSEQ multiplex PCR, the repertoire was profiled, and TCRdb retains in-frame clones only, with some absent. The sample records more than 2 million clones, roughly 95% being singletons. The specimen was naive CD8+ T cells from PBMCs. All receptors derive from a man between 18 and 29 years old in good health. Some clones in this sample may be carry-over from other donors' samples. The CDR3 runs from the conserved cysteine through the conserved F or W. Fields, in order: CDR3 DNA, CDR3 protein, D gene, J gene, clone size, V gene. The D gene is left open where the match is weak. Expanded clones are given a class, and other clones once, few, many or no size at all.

CDR3nt: TGTGCCAGCAGCTTAGGGGGCGGGAGGGCCCAGCAGTACTTC
CDR3aa: CASSLGGGRAQQYF
d_gene: TRBD2
j_gene: TRBJ2-7
abundance: -
v_gene: TRBV7-8

CDR3nt: TGTGCCAGTAGCGTTAGCGGGAGGAACACAGATACGCAGTATTTT
CDR3aa: CASSVSGRNTDTQYF
d_gene: TRBD2
j_gene: TRBJ2-3
abundance: -
v_gene: TRBV19

CDR3nt: TGTGCCAGCAGCACACCCAATCCAGGGATGGTTGAGACCCAGTACTTC
CDR3aa: CASSTPNPGMVETQYF
d_gene: -
j_gene: TRBJ2-5
abundance: -
v_gene: TRBV7-3

CDR3nt: TGTGCCAGCAGTGCTCAATTCCCGGGACTAGCGGGAGCCACAGGCTCCTACAATGAGCAGTTCTTC
CDR3aa: CASSAQFPGLAGATGSYNEQFF
d_gene: TRBD2
j_gene: TRBJ2-1
abundance: -
v_gene: TRBV28

CDR3nt: TGTGCCAGCAGTAAAGTGACCGAGAGAGGAGCTAACTATGGCTACACCTTC
CDR3aa: CASSKVTERGANYGYTF
d_gene: -
j_gene: TRBJ1-2
abundance: -
v_gene: TRBV28

CDR3nt: TGCAGCGTTGAAGGAAGAAGACGGGATGGCTACACCTTC
CDR3aa: CSVEGRRRDGYTF
d_gene: -
j_gene: TRBJ1-2
abundance: -
v_gene: TRBV29-1

CDR3nt: TGTGCCGCCCACGAGGGGTCGGGGACTGAAGCTTTCTTT
CDR3aa: CAAHEGSGTEAFF
d_gene: -
j_gene: TRBJ1-1
abundance: -
v_gene: TRBV10-3

CDR3nt: TGCGCCAGCAGCCAGTACGGGACAGCGCATGGCTACACCTTC
CDR3aa: CASSQYGTAHGYTF
d_gene: TRBD1
j_gene: TRBJ1-2
abundance: -
v_gene: TRBV4-1

CDR3nt: TGTGCCAGCAGCAAAGGGGGGGCGAATCAGCCCCAGCATTTT
CDR3aa: CASSKGGANQPQHF
d_gene: -
j_gene: TRBJ1-5
abundance: -
v_gene: TRBV21-1

CDR3nt: TGTGCCAGCAGCGTAGGGGGACTACCCACAGATACGCAGTATTTT
CDR3aa: CASSVGGLPTDTQYF
d_gene: TRBD2
j_gene: TRBJ2-3
abundance: once
v_gene: TRBV9

CDR3nt: TGTGCCAGCAGCTCGGGACTAGCGGGAGTAGGTGAGCAGTACTTC
CDR3aa: CASSSGLAGVGEQYF
d_gene: TRBD2
j_gene: TRBJ2-7
abundance: -
v_gene: TRBV5-4

CDR3nt: TGTGCCAGTAGTATTAGGGCGGAGCGGGAGGTTCCAGAGACCCAGTACTTC
CDR3aa: CASSIRAEREVPETQYF
d_gene: TRBD2
j_gene: TRBJ2-5
abundance: -
v_gene: TRBV19

CDR3nt: TGTGCCAGCAGCCCCCATCTATCGGGACAGGGATACTCTGGGGCCAACGTCCTGACTTTC
CDR3aa: CASSPHLSGQGYSGANVLTF
d_gene: TRBD1
j_gene: TRBJ2-6
abundance: -
v_gene: TRBV5-5

CDR3nt: TGCGCCAGCAGCTTCTTTCCGGGTAGCAATCAGCCCCAGCATTTT
CDR3aa: CASSFFPGSNQPQHF
d_gene: -
j_gene: TRBJ1-5
abundance: -
v_gene: TRBV5-1

CDR3nt: TGTGCCAGCAGTTTATTGTATGGCACTGAAGCTTTCTTT
CDR3aa: CASSLLYGTEAFF
d_gene: -
j_gene: TRBJ1-1
abundance: -
v_gene: TRBV28

CDR3nt: TGCAGCGTTGTTGGGGGGACTTCGAATGAGCAGTTCTTC
CDR3aa: CSVVGGTSNEQFF
d_gene: -
j_gene: TRBJ2-1
abundance: -
v_gene: TRBV29-1

CDR3nt: TGTGCCAGTAGTATAGGGGGCTGGGGTGAAAAACTGTTTTTT
CDR3aa: CASSIGGWGEKLFF
d_gene: -
j_gene: TRBJ1-4
abundance: once
v_gene: TRBV19

CDR3nt: TGTGCCAGCAGTTATGGACCGAGGGAATTTCAGCCCCAGCATTTT
CDR3aa: CASSYGPREFQPQHF
d_gene: -
j_gene: TRBJ1-5
abundance: -
v_gene: TRBV28

CDR3nt: TGCGCCAGCAGCCAACGCTCGGGACAGGGCACGGGCGAGCAGTACTTC
CDR3aa: CASSQRSGQGTGEQYF
d_gene: TRBD1
j_gene: TRBJ2-7
abundance: -
v_gene: TRBV4-1

CDR3nt: TGTGCCAGCACCCCGTTTACAGGGACCTACAATGAGCAGTTCTTC
CDR3aa: CASTPFTGTYNEQFF
d_gene: -
j_gene: TRBJ2-1
abundance: -
v_gene: TRBV27

CDR3nt: TGTGCCAGCAGCTTATCCTTCGTGGCGGCGACCTCCTACAATGAGCAGTTCTTC
CDR3aa: CASSLSFVAATSYNEQFF
d_gene: -
j_gene: TRBJ2-1
abundance: -
v_gene: TRBV9

CDR3nt: TGTGCCAGCAGAGAGACAGGGTCCTACGAGCAGTACTTC
CDR3aa: CASRETGSYEQYF
d_gene: TRBD1
j_gene: TRBJ2-7
abundance: -
v_gene: TRBV6-5

CDR3nt: TGTGCCAGCAGCACAGGAGGGGTTCAAGAGACCCAGTACTTC
CDR3aa: CASSTGGVQETQYF
d_gene: -
j_gene: TRBJ2-5
abundance: -
v_gene: TRBV7-9

CDR3nt: TGTGCCAGCAGCTTGACGTCTGGACTAGCGGGAGGGTACAATGAGCAGTTCTTC
CDR3aa: CASSLTSGLAGGYNEQFF
d_gene: TRBD2
j_gene: TRBJ2-1
abundance: -
v_gene: TRBV7-3

CDR3nt: TGTGCCACGTCGGAGGCGCAGGGGATAGGAGATACGCAGTATTTT
CDR3aa: CATSEAQGIGDTQYF
d_gene: -
j_gene: TRBJ2-3
abundance: -
v_gene: TRBV6-1

CDR3nt: TGTGCCAGCAGCCAAGATCACCGTCCGACTAATGAAAAACTGTTTTTT
CDR3aa: CASSQDHRPTNEKLFF
d_gene: -
j_gene: TRBJ1-4
abundance: few
v_gene: TRBV4-2

CDR3nt: TGTGCCAGCAGCTTGGCCGGGCTAGCGAACCGACAGTTCTTC
CDR3aa: CASSLAGLANRQFF
d_gene: -
j_gene: TRBJ2-1
abundance: many
v_gene: TRBV5-6

CDR3nt: TGCAGCGTTGGAGGGAGCTGGAATGAGCAGTTCTTC
CDR3aa: CSVGGSWNEQFF
d_gene: -
j_gene: TRBJ2-1
abundance: -
v_gene: TRBV29-1

CDR3nt: TGTGCCAGCTCACCCTCAGGGGCTCAGTACTTC
CDR3aa: CASSPSGAQYF
d_gene: -
j_gene: TRBJ2-5
abundance: -
v_gene: TRBV18

CDR3nt: TGTGCCAGCAGCTCCGGGACTAGCATCCATGAGCAGTTCTTC
CDR3aa: CASSSGTSIHEQFF
d_gene: TRBD2
j_gene: TRBJ2-1
abundance: -
v_gene: TRBV7-9

CDR3nt: TGTGCCAGCAGTTTCTCGAGCGGGATGATGCTCTACGAGCAGTACTTC
CDR3aa: CASSFSSGMMLYEQYF
d_gene: TRBD2
j_gene: TRBJ2-7
abundance: -
v_gene: TRBV27

CDR3nt: TGTGCCAGCAGCTCCGGACGGGGGTATGAGCAGTTCTTC
CDR3aa: CASSSGRGYEQFF
d_gene: -
j_gene: TRBJ2-1
abundance: -
v_gene: TRBV7-2

CDR3nt: TGTGCCAGCAGTTTATGTGTAGGGGACGCCTGCCAAGAGACCCAGTACTTC
CDR3aa: CASSLCVGDACQETQYF
d_gene: -
j_gene: TRBJ2-5
abundance: -
v_gene: TRBV28

CDR3nt: TGTGCCAGCAGCGCCGGCTGGGACTACACCTACGAGCAGTACTTC
CDR3aa: CASSAGWDYTYEQYF
d_gene: TRBD2
j_gene: TRBJ2-7
abundance: -
v_gene: TRBV9

CDR3nt: TGTGCCAGCAGCGCTACGATAAATGAGCAGTTCTTC
CDR3aa: CASSATINEQFF
d_gene: -
j_gene: TRBJ2-1
abundance: -
v_gene: TRBV9

CDR3nt: TGCGCCAGCAGCCAAGATCTGGCTAGCGGAATATACTACGAGCAGTACTTC
CDR3aa: CASSQDLASGIYYEQYF
d_gene: TRBD2
j_gene: TRBJ2-7
abundance: -
v_gene: TRBV4-1

CDR3nt: TGTGCCAGCAGCTCTAGCGGGGCAGCCTACGAGCAGTACTTC
CDR3aa: CASSSSGAAYEQYF
d_gene: TRBD2
j_gene: TRBJ2-7
abundance: -
v_gene: TRBV5-7

CDR3nt: TGTGCCAGCAGGCCAGACAGGTCCACCGGGGAGCTGTTTTTT
CDR3aa: CASRPDRSTGELFF
d_gene: -
j_gene: TRBJ2-2
abundance: -
v_gene: TRBV6-5

CDR3nt: TGTGCCAGCAGTGAAAACAAGAAGGGTGAGCAGTTCTTC
CDR3aa: CASSENKKGEQFF
d_gene: -
j_gene: TRBJ2-1
abundance: -
v_gene: TRBV6-1

CDR3nt: TGTGCCAGCAGCTTGGGAGGGACAGATACGCAGTATTTT
CDR3aa: CASSLGGTDTQYF
d_gene: TRBD2
j_gene: TRBJ2-3
abundance: -
v_gene: TRBV11-2

CDR3nt: TGTGCCACCAGCAGATCCCGGGACAGGGCGGAAGAGACCCAGTACTTC
CDR3aa: CATSRSRDRAEETQYF
d_gene: TRBD1
j_gene: TRBJ2-5
abundance: -
v_gene: TRBV15

CDR3nt: TGTGCCAGCAGTCCCAGGGGGTATGGCGAGCAGTACTTC
CDR3aa: CASSPRGYGEQYF
d_gene: TRBD1
j_gene: TRBJ2-7
abundance: -
v_gene: TRBV11-3

CDR3nt: TGTGCCAGCAGCTTAGACCAGCGGAACACTGAAGCTTTCTTT
CDR3aa: CASSLDQRNTEAFF
d_gene: -
j_gene: TRBJ1-1
abundance: -
v_gene: TRBV7-9

CDR3nt: TGTGCCAGTAGTATCAACCCAGGGAATGAAAAACTGTTTTTT
CDR3aa: CASSINPGNEKLFF
d_gene: -
j_gene: TRBJ1-4
abundance: -
v_gene: TRBV19

CDR3nt: TGTGCCAGCTCTCGACAGGGAATTCGGAATGAGCAGTTCTTC
CDR3aa: CASSRQGIRNEQFF
d_gene: TRBD1
j_gene: TRBJ2-1
abundance: -
v_gene: TRBV28

CDR3nt: TGTGCCAGCACAGCCGGGACTAGCGGTTACAATGAGCAGTTCTTC
CDR3aa: CASTAGTSGYNEQFF
d_gene: TRBD2
j_gene: TRBJ2-1
abundance: -
v_gene: TRBV27

CDR3nt: TGTGCCTGGGTGGGCCGGTGGGGCTCCTACAATGAGCAGTTCTTC
CDR3aa: CAWVGRWGSYNEQFF
d_gene: -
j_gene: TRBJ2-1
abundance: -
v_gene: TRBV30

CDR3nt: TGTGCCAGCAGCCGTGCGGGAGCGTACGTCTACGAGCAGTACTTC
CDR3aa: CASSRAGAYVYEQYF
d_gene: TRBD2
j_gene: TRBJ2-7
abundance: -
v_gene: TRBV7-7

CDR3nt: TGTGCCAGCAGCTCCCGGACTTATTCCCACTATGGCTACACCTTC
CDR3aa: CASSSRTYSHYGYTF
d_gene: -
j_gene: TRBJ1-2
abundance: -
v_gene: TRBV6-5